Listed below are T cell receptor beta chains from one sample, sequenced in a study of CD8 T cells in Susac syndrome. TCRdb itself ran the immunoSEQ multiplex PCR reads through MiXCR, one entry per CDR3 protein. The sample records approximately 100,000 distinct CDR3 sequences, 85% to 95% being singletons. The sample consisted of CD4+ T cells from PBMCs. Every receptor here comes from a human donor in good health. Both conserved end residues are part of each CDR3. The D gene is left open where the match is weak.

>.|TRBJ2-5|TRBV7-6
TGTGCCAGCAGCTTAGAACCGGCCTACAGTTCAGGTACCCAGTACTTC
CASSLEPAYSSGTQYF
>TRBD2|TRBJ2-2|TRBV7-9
TGTGCCAGCAGCTTAGCGCAACTAGCGGCGACTTCCACCGGGGAGCTGTTTTTT
CASSLAQLAATSTGELFF
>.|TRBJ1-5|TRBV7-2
TGTGCCAGCAGCTTAGGATCCGGGGAAAGGGGACAGCCCCAGCATTTT
CASSLGSGERGQPQHF
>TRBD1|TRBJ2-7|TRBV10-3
TGTGCCATCAGTGAGTCGACAGGGCTCTACGAGCAGTACTTC
CAISESTGLYEQYF
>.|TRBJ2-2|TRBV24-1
TGTGCCACCAGTGATTTTCCCACCGGGGAGCTGTTTTTT
CATSDFPTGELFF
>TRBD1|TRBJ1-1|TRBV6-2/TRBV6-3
TGTGCCAGCAGTTACTTAAGACAGGGTTCGGCTGAAGCTTTCTTT
CASSYLRQGSAEAFF
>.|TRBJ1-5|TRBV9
TGTGCCAGCAGCGTAGGGGGGAGCGGTATTCAGCCCCAGCATTTT
CASSVGGSGIQPQHF
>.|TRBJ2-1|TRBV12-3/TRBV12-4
TGTGCCAGCAGTTTGTCCTCCAATGAGCAGTTCTTC
CASSLSSNEQFF
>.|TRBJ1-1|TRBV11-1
TGTGCCAGCACCCTCGGCACTGAAGCTTTCTTT
CASTLGTEAFF
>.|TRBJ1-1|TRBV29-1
TGCAGCGTTGGGGCGGGAGGGCTCACTGAAGCTTTCTTT
CSVGAGGLTEAFF